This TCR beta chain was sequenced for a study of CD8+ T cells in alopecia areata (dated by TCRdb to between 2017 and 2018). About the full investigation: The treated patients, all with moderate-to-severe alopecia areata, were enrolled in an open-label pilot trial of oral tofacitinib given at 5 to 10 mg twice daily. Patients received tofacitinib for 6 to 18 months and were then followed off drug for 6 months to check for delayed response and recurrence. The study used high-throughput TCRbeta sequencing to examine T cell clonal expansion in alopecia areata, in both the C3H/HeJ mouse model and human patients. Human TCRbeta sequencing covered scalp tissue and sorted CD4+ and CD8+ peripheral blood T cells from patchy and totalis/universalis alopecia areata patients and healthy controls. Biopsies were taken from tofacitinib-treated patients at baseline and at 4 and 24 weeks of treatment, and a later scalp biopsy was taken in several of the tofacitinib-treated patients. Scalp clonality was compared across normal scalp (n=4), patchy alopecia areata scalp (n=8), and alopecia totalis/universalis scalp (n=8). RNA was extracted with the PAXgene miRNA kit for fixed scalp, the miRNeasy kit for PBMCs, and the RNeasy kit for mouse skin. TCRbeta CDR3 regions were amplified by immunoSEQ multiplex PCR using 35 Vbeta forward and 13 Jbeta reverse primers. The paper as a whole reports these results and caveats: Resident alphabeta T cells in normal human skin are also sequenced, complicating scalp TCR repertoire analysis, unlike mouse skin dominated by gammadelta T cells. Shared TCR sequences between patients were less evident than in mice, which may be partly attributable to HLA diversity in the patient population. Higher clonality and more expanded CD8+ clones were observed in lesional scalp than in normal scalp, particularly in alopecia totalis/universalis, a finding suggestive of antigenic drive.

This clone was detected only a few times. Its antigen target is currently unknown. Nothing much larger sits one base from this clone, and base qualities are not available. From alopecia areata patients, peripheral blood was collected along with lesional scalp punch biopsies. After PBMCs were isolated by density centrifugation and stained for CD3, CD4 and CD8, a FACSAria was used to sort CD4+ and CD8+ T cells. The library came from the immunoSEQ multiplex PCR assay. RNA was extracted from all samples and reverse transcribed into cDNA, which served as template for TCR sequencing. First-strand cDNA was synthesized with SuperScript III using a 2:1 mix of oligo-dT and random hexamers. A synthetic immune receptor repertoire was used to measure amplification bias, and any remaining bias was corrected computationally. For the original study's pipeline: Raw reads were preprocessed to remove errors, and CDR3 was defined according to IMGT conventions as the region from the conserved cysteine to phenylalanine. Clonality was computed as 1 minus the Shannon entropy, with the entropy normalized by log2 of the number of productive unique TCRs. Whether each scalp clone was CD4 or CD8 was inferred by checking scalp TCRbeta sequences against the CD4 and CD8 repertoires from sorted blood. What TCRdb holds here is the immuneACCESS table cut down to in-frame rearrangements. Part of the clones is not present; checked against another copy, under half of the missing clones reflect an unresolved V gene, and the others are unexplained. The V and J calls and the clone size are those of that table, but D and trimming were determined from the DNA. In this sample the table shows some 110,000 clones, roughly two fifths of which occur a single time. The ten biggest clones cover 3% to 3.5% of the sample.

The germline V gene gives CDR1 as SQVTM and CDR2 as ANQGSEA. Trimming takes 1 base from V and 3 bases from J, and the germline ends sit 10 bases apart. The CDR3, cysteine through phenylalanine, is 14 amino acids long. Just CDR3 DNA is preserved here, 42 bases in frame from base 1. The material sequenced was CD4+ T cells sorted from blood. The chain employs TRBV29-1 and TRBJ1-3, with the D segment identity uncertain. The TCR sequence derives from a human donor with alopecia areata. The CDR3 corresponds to CSVEALKGGNTIYF. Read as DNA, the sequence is TGCAGCGTTGAAGCGCTTAAGGGTGGAAACACCATATATTTT.